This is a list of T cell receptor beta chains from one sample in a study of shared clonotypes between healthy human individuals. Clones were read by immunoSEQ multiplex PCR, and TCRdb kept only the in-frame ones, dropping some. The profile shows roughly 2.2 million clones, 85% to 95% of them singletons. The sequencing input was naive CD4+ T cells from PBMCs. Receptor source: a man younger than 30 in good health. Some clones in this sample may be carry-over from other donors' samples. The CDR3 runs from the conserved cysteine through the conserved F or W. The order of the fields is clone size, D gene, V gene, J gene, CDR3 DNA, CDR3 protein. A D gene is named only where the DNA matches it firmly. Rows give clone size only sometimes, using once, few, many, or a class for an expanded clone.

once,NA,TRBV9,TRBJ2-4,TGTGCCAGCAGCGTTAACCAGGAAAACATTCAGTACTTC,CASSVNQENIQYF
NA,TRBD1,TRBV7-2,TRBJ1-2,TGTGCCAGCAGCACAGACAGGGTAGGCGGCTACACCTTC,CASSTDRVGGYTF
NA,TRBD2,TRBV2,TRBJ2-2,TGTGCCAGCAGTGAACGGGTCCTAGCGGGAACGAACACCGGGGAGCTGTTTTTT,CASSERVLAGTNTGELFF
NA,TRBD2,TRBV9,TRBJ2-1,TGTGCCAGCAGCGTAAGGGGTAGCGGGACCGTTTCGGATGAGCAGTTCTTC,CASSVRGSGTVSDEQFF
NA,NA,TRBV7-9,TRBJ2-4,TGTGCCAGCAGCCCGCCCTCCCAAAACATTCAGTACTTC,CASSPPSQNIQYF
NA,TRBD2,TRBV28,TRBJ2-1,TGTGCCAGCAGCCCTACGGGGGAGGGCCCCTACAATGAGCAGTTCTTC,CASSPTGEGPYNEQFF
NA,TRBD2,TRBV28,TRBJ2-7,TGTGCCAGCTACTCCGGGACTAGACTCGAGCAGTACTTC,CASYSGTRLEQYF
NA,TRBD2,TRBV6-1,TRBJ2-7,TGTGCCAGCACCTTCCGGACCCGGGGGGGCGAGCAGTACTTC,CASTFRTRGGEQYF
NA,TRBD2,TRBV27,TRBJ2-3,TGTGCCAGCAGTCAGAGACTAGCGGGAATAGATACGCAGTATTTT,CASSQRLAGIDTQYF
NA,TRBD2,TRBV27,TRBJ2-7,TGTGCCAGCAGGTTTTCGGGGGGGGAGCAGTACTTC,CASRFSGGEQYF
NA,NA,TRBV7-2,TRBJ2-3,TGTGCCAGCAGCTTGTTTGGGGATGGAACAGATACGCAGTATTTT,CASSLFGDGTDTQYF
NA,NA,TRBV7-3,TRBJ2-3,TGTGCCAGCAGCCCCTCGGCCGGGGGAAGTGGAGATACGCAGTATTTT,CASSPSAGGSGDTQYF
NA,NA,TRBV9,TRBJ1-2,TGTGCCAGCAAAGCTACAGGAGACGGGTTTGGAGGCTACACCTTC,CASKATGDGFGGYTF
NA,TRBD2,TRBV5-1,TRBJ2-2,TGCGCCAGCAGCGGAGGACTAGCGGGAGCCGGGGAGCTGTTTTTT,CASSGGLAGAGELFF
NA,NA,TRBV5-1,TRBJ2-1,TGCGCCAGCAGCTTGCCCCCCGACAGGGCGGGGAATGAGCAGTTCTTC,CASSLPPDRAGNEQFF
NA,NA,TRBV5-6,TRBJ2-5,TGTGCCAGCAGCTTGGGTCTCCAGGAGACCCAGTACTTC,CASSLGLQETQYF
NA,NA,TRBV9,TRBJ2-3,TGTGCCAGCAACAGGGCCGCAGATACGCAGTATTTT,CASNRAADTQYF
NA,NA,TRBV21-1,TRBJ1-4,TGTGCCGGACCCGGGACAGGGCCCGGGCGGTCTAAACTGTTTTTT,CAGPGTGPGRSKLFF
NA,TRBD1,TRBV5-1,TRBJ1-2,TGCGCCAGCAGCTCACAGGGGACTAAAAACTATGGCTACACCTTC,CASSSQGTKNYGYTF
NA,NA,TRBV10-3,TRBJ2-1,TGTGCCAGCTCTGGGGGAAATGAGCAGTTCTTC,CASSGGNEQFF
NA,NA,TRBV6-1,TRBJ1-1,TGTGCCAGCAGTTTAGGTCCGAACACTGAAGCTTTCTTT,CASSLGPNTEAFF
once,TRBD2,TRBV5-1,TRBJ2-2,TGCGCCAGCAGCTTGGCCCCGGCGGCGGGAGACACCGGGGAGCTGTTTTTT,CASSLAPAAGDTGELFF
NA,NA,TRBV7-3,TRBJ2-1,TGTGCCAGCAGGCCCCAGGCAGGGACCCCTTACAATGAGCAGTTCTTC,CASRPQAGTPYNEQFF
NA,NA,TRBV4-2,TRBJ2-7,TGTGCCAGCAGCCAAGAGCGGTCCTCCTACGAGCAGTACTTC,CASSQERSSYEQYF
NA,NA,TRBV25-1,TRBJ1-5,TGTGCCAGCAGTGAGAGGGACCTGGGGAGCAATCAGCCCCAGCATTTT,CASSERDLGSNQPQHF
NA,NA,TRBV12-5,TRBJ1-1,TGTGCTAGTACAAAGTCAGGGGCCACTGAAGCTTTCTTT,CASTKSGATEAFF
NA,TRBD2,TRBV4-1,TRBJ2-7,TGCGCCAGCAGCCAAGAGGGGAGGACTAGGGAGGACCCCTACGAGCAGTACTTC,CASSQEGRTREDPYEQYF
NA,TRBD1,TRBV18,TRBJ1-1,TGTGCCAGCTCAGGGACAGCGAACACTGAAGCTTTCTTT,CASSGTANTEAFF
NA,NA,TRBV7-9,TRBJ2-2,TGTGCCAGCAGCTTACCCGGGAGTACGAACACCGGGGAGCTGTTTTTT,CASSLPGSTNTGELFF
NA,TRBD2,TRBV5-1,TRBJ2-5,TGCGCCAGCAGCGTGACTGTTTCCGGGAGGGAGACCCAGTACTTC,CASSVTVSGRETQYF
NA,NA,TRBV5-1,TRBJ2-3,TGCGCCAGCAGACTGACGGGCTACACAGATACGCAGTATTTT,CASRLTGYTDTQYF
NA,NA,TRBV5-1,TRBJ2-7,TGCGCCAGCAGCTTGGAGGGAGAGTACGAGCAGTACTTC,CASSLEGEYEQYF
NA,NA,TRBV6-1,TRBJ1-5,TGTGCCAGCAGTGGGGAAATCAATCAGCCCCAGCATTTT,CASSGEINQPQHF
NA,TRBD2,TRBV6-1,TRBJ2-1,TGTGCCAGCAGTGAACGAGCGGGGAGCTCCTACAATGAGCAGTTCTTC,CASSERAGSSYNEQFF
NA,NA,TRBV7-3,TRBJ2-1,TGTGCCAGCAGCTTAAGCCCTAGCGTCGGTGAGCAGTTCTTC,CASSLSPSVGEQFF
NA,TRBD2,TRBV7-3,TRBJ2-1,TGTGCCAGCAGCTCGACACCTAGCGGGAGTAGGAATGAGCAGTTCTTC,CASSSTPSGSRNEQFF
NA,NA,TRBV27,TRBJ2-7,TGTGCCAGTCAGAGGGACCGGAGCTCCTACGAGCAGTACTTC,CASQRDRSSYEQYF
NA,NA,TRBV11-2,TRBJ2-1,TGTGCCAGCAGCCGGGACTCTTACAATGAGCAGTTCTTC,CASSRDSYNEQFF
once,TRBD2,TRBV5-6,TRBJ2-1,TGTGCCAGCAGCTTTTCCAGCGGGAGCTCTCGGCAGTTCTTC,CASSFSSGSSRQFF